This entry lists 29 T cell receptor beta chains sequenced from one sample in a study of blood T cell repertoires in COVID-19. Sequencing was performed with immunoSEQ multiplex PCR; in TCRdb, only in-frame clones are kept and a portion is missing. The data contain about 320,000 clones, 85% of them seen just once; the ten biggest clones take up approximately 7.9%. Source material: peripheral blood. The receptors come from a human donor in a cohort sampled during active COVID-19.

Only one count was recorded for this clone. The CDR3 DNA sequence: TGTGCCAGCAGCGTAGGGGACAGCAAGGGATTGTACGAGCAGTACTTC. It yields the protein CASSVGDSKGLYEQYF. This chain links TRBV9 with TRBJ2-7; 7 bases line up with TRBD1. CDR3 length: 16 amino acids. CDR1 and CDR2 from the germline V gene are SGDLS and YYNGEE. J gave up 4 bases and V 0 bases, and 10 bases lay outside the gene matches.

The chain joins TRBV3-1 (or the pseudogene TRBV3-2) to TRBJ2-1; 8 bases align to TRBD2. V was pared by 1 base and J by 6 bases, with 11 bases of the junction left unmatched. This CDR3 contains 17 residues. The germline V gene has CDR1 LGHDT and CDR2 YNNKEL (reference sequence). The CDR3 spells CASSQAGRGGLPNEQFF. The CDR3 nucleotides read TGTGCCAGCAGCCAAGCAGGTCGGGGGGGCCTTCCCAATGAGCAGTTCTTC.

The V call is TRBV5-4, the J call TRBJ2-7; tentative D call: TRBD1 (6 bases). The CDR3 sequence is 13 residues long. From germline, CDR1 is SGHNT and CDR2 YYREEE (reference sequence). The V gene lost 6 bases and the J gene lost 6 bases, with 16 bases spanning the gap. This chain's CDR3 is CASKLTGSSEQYF. DNA for the CDR3: TGTGCCAGCAAACTGACAGGTTCAAGCGAGCAGTACTTC.

The chain links TRBV2 to TRBJ2-5; 7 nucleotides match TRBD2. The CDR3 runs to 16 residues. The J segment lost 2 bases and the V segment lost 3 bases, leaving 9 bases of the junction unmatched. From germline, CDR1 is SNHLY and CDR2 FYNNEI. As DNA, the CDR3 is TGTGCCAGCAGTGACCTCCCTAGCGGCGGACAAGAGACCCAGTACTTC. This encodes CASSDLPSGGQETQYF.

V is TRBV24-1 and J is TRBJ2-3; weak D call: TRBD2 (6 bases). Germline lookup yields CDR1 KGHDR and CDR2 SFDVKD. Trimming pared 5 bases from V and 8 bases from J, leaving 19 bases between. This CDR3 spans 15 amino acids. The CDR3 bases are TGTGCCACCAGTGTTCCGCGGGGTTCTGGTTCTACGCAGTATTTT. It translates to CATSVPRGSGSTQYF.

The chain recombines TRBV18 with TRBJ2-1; D is possibly TRBD2 (5 bases). The ends were cut back, 6 bases at V and 3 bases at J, with 15 bases in the middle. The CDR3 loop spans 15 amino acids. CDR1 is KGHSH, CDR2 LQKENI, per germline. The CDR3 nucleotides read TGTGCCAGCTCTCCGACCCTCACTAGCTACAATGAGCAGTTCTTC. This codes for CASSPTLTSYNEQFF. Drawing the rest from reference TRBV18 and TRBJ2-1, the complete variable domain is NAGVMQNPRHLVRRRGQEARLRCSPMKGHSHVYWYRQLPEEGLKFMVYLQKENIIDESGMPKERFSAEFPKEGPSILRIQQVVRGDSAAYFCASSPTLTSYNEQFFGPGTRLTVL.

The V and J genes are TRBV5-1 and TRBJ1-6; D perhaps matches TRBD1 (5 bases). The germline V and J ends were trimmed by 5 bases and 4 bases, with 13 bases remaining between them. In germline, CDR1 is SGHRS, CDR2 YFSETQ. The CDR3 spans 15 residues. This chain's CDR3 is CASRSQTDYNSPLHF. The CDR3 DNA sequence: TGCGCCAGCAGGAGCCAGACAGATTATAATTCACCCCTCCACTTT.

The chain uses TRBV6-1 and TRBJ1-5; TRBD1 is a possible D gene (5 bases). With 3 bases removed from V and 3 bases from J, the gap between germline ends came to 12 bases. The CDR3 length is 15 residues. Germline values: CDR1 MNHNS, CDR2 SASEGT. Here the CDR3 reads CASSDRNRSNQPQHF. DNA for the CDR3: TGTGCCAGCAGTGATCGGAACAGGTCCAATCAGCCCCAGCATTTT.

The rearrangement uses TRBV7-2 and TRBJ2-6; 7 nucleotides line up with TRBD1. The CDR3 has 15 amino acids. From germline, CDR1 is SGHTA and CDR2 FQGNSA. Trimming at V came to 3 bases and at J to 2 bases, leaving 1 base not matched to a gene. CDR3 DNA: TGTGCCAGCAGCTTCACAGGGGCTGGGGCCAACGTCCTGACTTTC. The encoded protein is CASSFTGAGANVLTF.

The chain joins TRBV24-1 to TRBJ1-1, with D maybe TRBD1 (5 bases). Germline CDR1 reads KGHDR; CDR2 reads SFDVKD. The CDR3 loop spans 13 amino acids. The V end lost 7 bases, the J end lost 4 bases, and 12 bases lay between the germline ends. The CDR3, as DNA: TGTGCCACCAGGGGGGGGGTAGGCACTGAAGCTTTCTTT. Translation gives CATRGGVGTEAFF.

This clone was seen a single time. This sequence joins TRBV19 and TRBJ2-2, with 8 positions matching TRBD1. Germline assignment: CDR1 LNHDA and CDR2 SQIVND (reference sequence). V trimming: 10 bases; J trimming: 2 bases; junction bases outside the gene matches: 6. The CDR3 spans 14 residues. The CDR3 sequence: CAIGGTGNTGELFF. The DNA of the CDR3 is TGTGCCATAGGGGGGACAGGTAACACCGGGGAGCTGTTTTTT.

This chain's CDR3 is CASSSRDRGNTEAFF. CDR3 coding DNA: TGTGCCAGCAGCTCAAGGGACAGGGGAAACACTGAAGCTTTCTTT. The chain recombines TRBV11-1 with TRBJ1-1; 10 bases align to TRBD1. Germline loops: CDR1 SGHAT, CDR2 FQDESV (reference sequence). The CDR3 sequence is 15 residues long. The ends lost 4 bases at V and 2 bases at J; junction bases unmatched: 4.

This clone was observed a few times. The V gene is TRBV7-9, the J gene TRBJ1-1, with TRBD1 as a possible D gene (5 bases). From germline, CDR1 is SEHNR and CDR2 FQNEAQ (reference sequence). The V end was cut by 7 bases, the J end by 1 base, with 19 bases between. The CDR3 contains 16 residues. The chain's CDR3 is CASTVLLFGGNTEAFF. The CDR3 DNA follows: TGTGCCAGCACCGTCCTCCTCTTCGGGGGGAACACTGAAGCTTTCTTT.

The chain couples TRBV7-3 to TRBJ2-2; TRBD1 agrees at 7 bases. This CDR3 is 16 amino acids long. The V and J ends lost 5 bases and 4 bases, in that order; junction bases with no gene match: 10. Germline lookup yields CDR1 SGHTA and CDR2 FQGTGA. CDR3 nucleotides: TGTGCCAGCAGCCCAAACAGGGGATTGGGCACCGGGGAGCTGTTTTTT. Translating gives CASSPNRGLGTGELFF.

This chain links TRBV9 with TRBJ1-2; TRBD1 is a possible D gene (5 bases). Per germline, CDR1 SGDLS and CDR2 YYNGEE. The ends were cut back, 3 bases at V and 4 bases at J, with 22 bases in the middle. The CDR3 totals 17 residues. CDR3: CASSDLTGQGRPYGYTF. The DNA for the CDR3 is TGTGCCAGCAGCGACCTGACTGGGCAGGGTAGGCCCTATGGCTACACCTTC.

This sequence joins TRBV5-1 and TRBJ1-1; D unresolved. Germline CDR1 is SGHRS and CDR2 is YFSETQ. This CDR3 is built from 13 residues. Trimming removed 4 bases from V and 5 bases from J, with 12 bases in between. The DNA for the CDR3 is TGCGCCAGCAGCCTAGACCCAAGGACTGAAGCTTTCTTT. Residues: CASSLDPRTEAFF.

The chain recombines TRBV29-1 with TRBJ2-7; TRBD1 agrees at 8 bases. In germline, CDR1 is SQVTM, CDR2 ANQGSEA. The junction had 10 bases not matched to a gene; V was cut back by 6 bases and J by 6 bases. CDR3 size: 13 residues. Here the CDR3 DNA reads TGCAGCGTCCTAATTACCAGGGGGCGCGAGCAGTACTTC. Translating gives CSVLITRGREQYF.

The CDR3 coding sequence is TGTGCCAGCAGCTTAAGGCCAGGGAGGGGATATGGCTACACCTTC. Protein: CASSLRPGRGYGYTF. This chain links TRBV7-2 with TRBJ1-2, with D tentatively TRBD1 (5 bases). V was shortened by 2 bases and J by 5 bases, with 15 bases between the two germline ends. This CDR3 comprises 15 residues. Germline CDR1 reads SGHTA; CDR2 reads FQGNSA.

The chain joins TRBV19 to TRBJ1-2; D unresolved. Germline V gene lookup returns CDR1 LNHDA and CDR2 SQIVND (reference sequence). V was trimmed by 1 base and J by 8 bases, leaving 11 bases between them. This CDR3 contains 13 residues. As DNA, the CDR3 is TGTGCCAGTAGTATAGGGGCCCAAGACGGCTACACCTTC. This sequence encodes CASSIGAQDGYTF.

The V and J genes are TRBV6-5 and TRBJ2-2, with 7 bases that match TRBD1. J lost 3 bases, V lost 0 bases, and 1 base had no gene match. The germline gives CDR1 MNHEY, CDR2 SVGAGI. The CDR3 runs 15 residues. The CDR3, as DNA: TGTGCCAGCAGTTACTCCCAGGGGGACACCGGGGAGCTGTTTTTT. Amino acids: CASSYSQGDTGELFF.

The chain combines TRBV30 with TRBJ1-4; D is ambiguous. Germline CDR1 is GTSNPN and CDR2 is SVGIG (reference sequence). This CDR3 region has 16 residues. The V end lost 0 bases, the J end lost 3 bases, and 14 bases lay between the germline ends. CDR3: CAWSVRGVGANEKLFF. In nucleotides, the CDR3 is TGTGCCTGGAGTGTACGCGGGGTTGGCGCTAATGAAAAACTGTTTTTT.

In this sample, this clone turned up once. The chain uses TRBV6-2 or TRBV6-3 and TRBJ1-2, with TRBD1 matching over 7 bases. The V gene's germline CDR1 is MNHEY and CDR2 SVGEGT. Trimming took 5 bases from V and 5 from J; bases not matched to a gene: 5. The CDR3 has 13 amino acids. The CDR3 coding sequence is TGTGCCAGCAGTAGGGACAGTTGGTATGGCTACACCTTC. It yields the protein CASSRDSWYGYTF.

This clone was picked up a small number of times. This sequence joins TRBV12-5 and TRBJ1-2; 10 positions match TRBD1. The germline CDR1 and CDR2 sequences are LGHNT and FRNRAP. V shed 0 bases and J 6 bases; nucleotides not matched to a gene: 7. This CDR3 comprises 16 residues. The CDR3 region has the DNA TGTGCTAGTGGTTTGGTGGTGGGACAGGGGAAGGATGGCTACACCTTC. Amino acid sequence: CASGLVVGQGKDGYTF.

The chain carries TRBV19 and TRBJ2-6, with 7 nucleotides matching TRBD1. The CDR3 loop spans 15 amino acids. The junction had 4 bases not matched to a gene; V was cut back by 4 bases and J by 4 bases. Germline CDR1 LNHDA, CDR2 SQIVND (reference sequence). CDR3 loop: CASSTRGKGANVLTF. The CDR3 DNA reads as TGTGCCAGTAGTACCAGGGGGAAGGGGGCCAACGTCCTGACTTTC.

The chain has TRBV7-3 and TRBJ2-1; TRBD2 agrees at 12 bases. CDR1 SGHTA and CDR2 FQGTGA come from the germline V gene. The CDR3 is 16 residues long. Trimming cost V 4 bases and J 7 bases; bases outside gene matches: 8. The CDR3 is CASSSTLAGGLNEQFF. In DNA, the CDR3 is TGTGCCAGCAGCTCAACTCTAGCGGGGGGGCTTAATGAGCAGTTCTTC.

The chain uses TRBV27 and TRBJ1-2; 12 bases map to TRBD1. The CDR3 is 16 residues long. V trimming: 2 bases; J trimming: 2 bases; junction bases outside the gene matches: 3. Germline V gives CDR1 MNHEY, CDR2 SMNVEV (reference sequence). The CDR3 loop is CASSLGGTGGNYGYTF. Here the CDR3 DNA reads TGTGCCAGCAGTTTAGGGGGGACAGGGGGCAACTATGGCTACACCTTC.

The chain carries TRBV2 and TRBJ1-5; 11 bases map to TRBD1. This CDR3 has 16 residues. Per the germline V gene, CDR1 is SNHLY and CDR2 is FYNNEI. With 6 bases clipped from V and 1 base from J, the junction kept 5 bases outside the gene matches. The CDR3 coding sequence is TGTGCCAGCAGAGGACAGGGGGCGCTGAGCAATCAGCCCCAGCATTTT. Translating gives CASRGQGALSNQPQHF.

V gene TRBV19 combines with J gene TRBJ1-5, with D possibly being TRBD1 (6 bases). This CDR3 region has 14 residues. Germline assignment: CDR1 LNHDA and CDR2 SQIVND (reference sequence). Between the trimmed V and J ends, which lost 6 bases and 4 bases, there was a span of 13 bases. Here the CDR3 DNA reads TGTGCCAGTAGCACCGGACAGAAAAATCAGCCCCAGCATTTT. It translates to CASSTGQKNQPQHF.

The J gene is TRBJ1-1, the V gene TRBV30; D remains unclear. Germline V CDR1 and CDR2: GTSNPN, SVGIG (reference sequence). The CDR3 spans 10 residues. V was trimmed by 3 bases and J by 8 bases, leaving 7 bases between them. The CDR3 loop is CAWSGGEAFF. CDR3 DNA sequence: TGTGCCTGGAGCGGAGGAGAAGCTTTCTTT.